The following is a T cell receptor beta chain sequence with its context. Its cognate antigen is unknown. This sample is part of a study of T cell responses to AZD1222 COVID-19 vaccine. Study summary: Researchers grouped second doses given at about 4 or about 12 weeks into one pool. Whole-study results and caveats: Vaccine-associated CD4 TCRs ranged over spike, dominating at 160-218 and 743-854. Most donors were white British and more were female, and clonal diversity was possibly underestimated.

Measured with immunoSEQ multiplex PCR; TCRdb has only the in-frame clones, and not every one. The sample includes 95,000 to 100,000 clones, more than 90% of them seen just once. CDR3 length: 13 residues. V gave up 3 bases and J gave up 8 bases, with 11 bases separating them. The germline CDR1 and CDR2 sequences are KGHSH and LQKENI. This TCR came from an adult in good health. This sequence joins TRBV18 and TRBJ1-3; possibly TRBD1 for D (5 bases). The specimen comprised peripheral blood, sampled on day 0 of AZD1222 vaccination. CDR3 in amino acids: CASSPGPGDTIYF. The CDR3 nucleotides read TGTGCCAGCTCACCGGGACCGGGGGACACCATATATTTT.